This TCR beta chain was recorded in a study of regulatory T cells in long-lasting Graves disease. The study's findings and limits: Relative to newly diagnosed Graves' patients, persistent ones had lower TCR diversity. Persistent patients shared more public clonotypes (2,741) than new patients (about 930).

The CDR3 has 13 residues. V shed 1 base and J shed 10 bases, with 11 bases lying between them. The table lists this clonotype with many counts. Its antigen is still unknown. iRepertoire HTBI primers and Arm-PCR of CDR3 regions built TCR beta libraries. In the study's own analysis: Identified segments across samples numbered about 64 TRBV and over eleven TRBJ. One entry per CDR3 protein, called by TCRdb with MiXCR from the multiplex PCR reads. TCRdb, not the authors, supplied the V and J calls. The sample yields about 500,000 distinct CDR3 sequences, 15% to 20% seen once. Time point defined: newly diagnosed GD, antithyroid drugs for less than 3 months. Scientists built the TCR library using RNA that was extracted from PBMCs. A further study also used this sample, focusing on T cells in Graves' hyperthyroidism and ophthalmopathy. Per that paper: Model-based prediction identified ophthalmopathy a median 6.5 months prior to its onset.

V gene TRBV12-3 or TRBV12-4 combines with J gene TRBJ2-1; no definite D call. This receptor was taken from a man in his forties with Graves disease. This material consisted of peripheral blood mononuclear cells (PBMCs), taken at new diagnosis, from a patient treated with antithyroid drugs. CDR3 amino acids: CASSLGAPLEQFF. CDR3 sequence (DNA): TGTGCCAGCAGTTTAGGGGCCCCGCTGGAGCAGTTCTTC.